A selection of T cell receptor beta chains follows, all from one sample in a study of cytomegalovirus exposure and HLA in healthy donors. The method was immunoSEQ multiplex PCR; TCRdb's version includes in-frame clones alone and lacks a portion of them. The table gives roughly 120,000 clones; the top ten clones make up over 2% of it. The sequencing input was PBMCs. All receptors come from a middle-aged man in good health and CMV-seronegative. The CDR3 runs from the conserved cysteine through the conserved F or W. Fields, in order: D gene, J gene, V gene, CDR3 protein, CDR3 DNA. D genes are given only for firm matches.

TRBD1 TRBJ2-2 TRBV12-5 CASGSGQGAGELFF TGTGCTAGTGGTTCCGGACAGGGAGCCGGGGAGCTGTTTTTT
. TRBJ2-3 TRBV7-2 CASSLGAGAHF TGTGCCAGCAGCTTAGGCGCGGGGGCCCATTTT
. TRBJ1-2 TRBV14 CASSQGGGIDGYTF TGTGCCAGCAGCCAAGGTGGCGGGATTGATGGCTACACCTTC
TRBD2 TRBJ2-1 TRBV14 CASSRPPSGSSYNEQFF TGTGCCAGCAGCCGTCCTCCTAGCGGGAGCTCCTACAATGAGCAGTTCTTC
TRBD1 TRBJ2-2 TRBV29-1 CSARPGGGTGELFF TGCAGCGCCCGGCCAGGGGGCGGGACCGGGGAGCTGTTTTTT
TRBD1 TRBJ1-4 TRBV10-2 CASRTGATNEKLFF TGCGCCAGCAGGACAGGGGCAACTAATGAAAAACTGTTTTTT
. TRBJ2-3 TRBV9 CASSVGGSTDTQYF TGTGCCAGCAGCGTAGGCGGCAGCACAGATACGCAGTATTTT
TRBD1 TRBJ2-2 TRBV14 CASSRTGSFAGELFF TGCGCCAGCAGCCGGACAGGGAGTTTTGCCGGGGAGCTGTTTTTT
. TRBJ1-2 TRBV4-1 CASSQSTANYGYTF TGCGCCAGCAGCCAATCGACAGCGAACTATGGCTACACCTTC
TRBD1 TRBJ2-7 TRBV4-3 CASSQGTGAYYEQYF TGCGCCAGCAGCCAAGGGACAGGGGCCTACTACGAGCAGTACTTC
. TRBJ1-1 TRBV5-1 CASSEYVGQPNTEAFF TGCGCCAGCAGCGAATACGTCGGACAACCGAACACTGAAGCTTTCTTT
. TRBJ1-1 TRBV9 CASSVEVSPLRGAFF TGTGCCAGCAGCGTAGAGGTGAGTCCCCTTCGGGGAGCTTTCTTT
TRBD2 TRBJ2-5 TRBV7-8 CASSLARLAGASETQYF TGTGCCAGCAGCTTAGCGCGACTAGCGGGAGCGTCAGAGACCCAGTACTTC
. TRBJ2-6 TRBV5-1 CASSLGVAGDGANVLTF TGCGCCAGCAGCTTGGGGGTGGCAGGGGACGGGGCCAACGTCCTGACTTTC
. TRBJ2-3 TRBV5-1 CASSSNRATTSTDTQYF TGCGCCAGCAGCTCAAACAGGGCTACGACGAGCACAGATACGCAGTATTTT
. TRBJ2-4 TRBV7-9 CANSPSGTLDIQYF TGTGCCAACAGCCCATCCGGGACTTTGGACATTCAGTACTTC
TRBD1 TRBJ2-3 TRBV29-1 CSAAGRQGLSITDTQYF TGCAGCGCGGCCGGACGACAGGGCCTCTCGATCACAGATACGCAGTATTTT
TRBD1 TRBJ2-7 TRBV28 CASSFRGQGGEQYF TGTGCCAGCAGTTTCCGCGGACAGGGGGGCGAGCAGTACTTC